These T cell receptor beta chains were read from a single sample in a study of cytomegalovirus exposure and HLA in healthy donors. Produced via immunoSEQ multiplex PCR; TCRdb's table is partial and in-frame only. The top ten clones hold approximately 0.9% of a sample with fewer than 350,000 clones, over 75% of them seen once. The sequencing input was PBMCs. The receptors here all came from a woman aged 18-29 years in good health and CMV-seronegative. Both conserved end residues are part of each CDR3. D genes are given only for firm matches. Size is stated for part of the rows, as once, few or many counts, or as a class when the clone is expanded.

clone size,J gene,CDR3 length,D gene,V gene,CDR3 DNA,CDR3 protein
-,TRBJ1-5,14,TRBD1,TRBV4-1,TGCGCCAGCAGCCAACAGGGGGTGGGGGGGCCCCAGCATTTT,CASSQQGVGGPQHF
-,TRBJ1-2,15,TRBD1,TRBV27,TGTGCCAGCAGTAACAACCTACAGGGGGCGGGGGGCTACACCTTC,CASSNNLQGAGGYTF
-,TRBJ2-7,15,TRBD1,TRBV28,TGTGCCAGCAGTTACCCGGGACAGGGTGTCTACGAGCAGTACTTC,CASSYPGQGVYEQYF
-,TRBJ1-5,13,-,TRBV19,TGTGCCAGTAGCGGACAGATAAATCAGCCCCAGCATTTT,CASSGQINQPQHF
-,TRBJ2-4,14,TRBD1,TRBV5-8,TGTGCCAGCAGTCGACAGGGCGGCGAGGGCATTCAGTACTTC,CASSRQGGEGIQYF
-,TRBJ1-2,15,TRBD1,TRBV5-1,TGCGCCAGCAGCTTGGCCGTCGGGACAGGCTATGGCTACACCTTC,CASSLAVGTGYGYTF
once,TRBJ1-4,15,-,TRBV19,TGTGCCAGTAGTATTTGGGGGGCAACTAATGAAAAACTGTTTTTT,CASSIWGATNEKLFF
-,TRBJ2-7,14,TRBD2,TRBV5-4,TGTGCCAGCAGCTCCAAAGCGGGACCCTACGAGCAGTACTTC,CASSSKAGPYEQYF
-,TRBJ2-7,16,TRBD2,TRBV6-1,TGTGCCAGCAGTGAAGCGCTAAGGCTAGCGGGCTACGAGCAGTACTTC,CASSEALRLAGYEQYF
once,TRBJ2-3,15,TRBD2,TRBV6-4,TGTGCCAGCAGTGAAATAGCGGGAGGCCAAGATACGCAGTATTTT,CASSEIAGGQDTQYF
-,TRBJ2-2,13,-,TRBV11-2,TGTGCCAGCAGCCTGGGGGAGGTCGGGGAGCTGTTTTTT,CASSLGEVGELFF
-,TRBJ1-1,13,-,TRBV5-1,TGCGCCAGCAGCTCCCATACAGTCACTGAAGCTTTCTTT,CASSSHTVTEAFF
-,TRBJ1-2,13,TRBD1,TRBV7-3,TGTGCCAGCAGCTCTCGACAGGGAGATGGCTACACCTTC,CASSSRQGDGYTF
-,TRBJ2-2,17,-,TRBV7-8,TGTGCCAGCAGCAGGGACTTCTCCTCCCTAAGCGGCGGGGAGCTGTTTTTT,CASSRDFSSLSGGELFF
-,TRBJ2-7,13,TRBD1,TRBV7-8,TGTGCCAGCAGCAAGGACAGGATCAGCGAGCAGTACTTC,CASSKDRISEQYF
-,TRBJ2-7,13,-,TRBV11-2,TGTGCCAGCAGCTTAGATCGGTCTAGCAAGCAGTACTTC,CASSLDRSSKQYF
-,TRBJ1-2,15,-,TRBV5-1,TGCGCCAGCAGCTTGGGGGCGATCCGCCAGAATGGCTACACCTTC,CASSLGAIRQNGYTF
-,TRBJ1-5,14,-,TRBV7-9,TGTGCCAGCAGCTTATCTGACAGGAGTCAGCCCCAGCATTTT,CASSLSDRSQPQHF
-,TRBJ1-2,16,-,TRBV6-5,TGTGCCAGCAGTTATGGGGTGAGACAGCTTCTAGATGGCTACACCTTC,CASSYGVRQLLDGYTF
-,TRBJ1-1,17,TRBD1,TRBV29-1,TGCAGCGTTAGTTCAAGGGACAGGGGGCGCCGAAACACTGAAGCTTTCTTT,CSVSSRDRGRRNTEAFF
-,TRBJ2-7,14,TRBD1,TRBV9,TGTGCCAGCAGCGTCACAGGGGCAACCGGCGAGCAGTACTTC,CASSVTGATGEQYF
-,TRBJ2-3,18,TRBD2,TRBV25-1,TGTGCCAGCAGTGAATTCCCGAGGGGACTAGCACCGACAGATACGCAGTATTTT,CASSEFPRGLAPTDTQYF
-,TRBJ2-3,15,TRBD1,TRBV11-3,TGTGCCAGCAGCCCAGGGAGGACAGGGTCAGATACGCAGTATTTT,CASSPGRTGSDTQYF
-,TRBJ2-7,14,TRBD2,TRBV4-2,TGTGCCAGCAGCGTCCTAGCGGATTCCTACGAGCAGTACTTC,CASSVLADSYEQYF
-,TRBJ2-2,14,-,TRBV25-1,TGTGCCAGCAGTGACCCGACTAGTTCCGGGGAGCTGTTTTTT,CASSDPTSSGELFF
-,TRBJ2-1,17,TRBD2,TRBV5-1,TGCGCCAGCAGTCCCGGGACTAGCGGGAGGAGATACAATGAGCAGTTCTTC,CASSPGTSGRRYNEQFF
-,TRBJ2-7,14,TRBD1,TRBV28,TGTGCCAGCAGTCGGTTGGGACAGGCTTACGAGCAGTACTTC,CASSRLGQAYEQYF